This entry lists 17 T cell receptor beta chains sequenced from one sample in a study of T cells in Graves' hyperthyroidism and ophthalmopathy. From RNA transcripts, TCR beta CDR3 regions were amplified. TCR CDR3 regions were first amplified by RT-PCR with HTBI primers. TCRdb reprocessed the multiplex PCR reads with MiXCR, giving one entry per CDR3 protein. The data show roughly 500,000 distinct CDR3 sequences, with 35% to 50% seen just once and about two fifths held by the top ten. The sequenced material came from peripheral blood or thyroid tissue (not recorded which). The receptors derive from an adult woman with Graves' disease, either hyperthyroidism or ophthalmopathy (not recorded which).

The chain employs TRBV25-1 and TRBJ2-2, with no clear D. This CDR3 region has 12 residues. CDR1 MGHDK and CDR2 SYGVNS come from the germline V gene. The germline V and J ends were trimmed by 6 bases and 6 bases, with 8 bases remaining between them. The CDR3 region is CASSPQAGELFF. The CDR3 coding sequence is TGTGCCAGCAGCCCGCAGGCCGGGGAGCTGTTTTTT.

This clonotype was picked up a small number of times. The rearrangement uses TRBV10-3 and TRBJ1-2; D ambiguous. The CDR3 has 13 residues. Per germline, CDR1 ENHRY and CDR2 SYGVKD. V was pared by 4 bases and J by 2 bases, with 8 bases between. CDR3 sequence: CAISAVINYGYTF. The CDR3 DNA reads TGTGCCATCAGTGCCGTGATAAACTATGGCTACACCTTC.

The rearrangement joins TRBV7-2 to TRBJ2-5, with no clear D. Trimming removed 7 bases at V and 7 bases at J, with 10 bases between. The germline V gene has CDR1 SGHTA and CDR2 FQGNSA. The CDR3 runs to 11 residues. In nucleotides, the CDR3 is TGTGCCAGCACCGAAGAAAGGACCCAGTACTTC. Protein product: CASTEERTQYF.

The chain is built from TRBV19 and TRBJ1-5; D remains ambiguous. Trimming left V 11 bases short and J 4 bases short, with 6 bases between. This CDR3 contains 10 residues. Germline V gene lookup returns CDR1 LNHDA and CDR2 SQIVND (reference sequence). CDR3 protein: CAGKNQPQHF. In nucleotides, the CDR3 is TGTGCCGGAAAGAATCAGCCCCAGCATTTT.

This clonotype appeared many times. The gene calls are TRBV12-3 or TRBV12-4 and TRBJ2-7; TRBD1 agrees at 7 bases. The CDR3 has 17 amino acids. J was trimmed by 4 bases and V by 2 bases; bases with no gene match: 14. The CDR3 DNA reads TGTGCCAGCAGTTTATCCCGCCTTGGACAGGTTGGTTACGAGCAGTACTTC. Translated: CASSLSRLGQVGYEQYF.

This clonotype was observed many times. The J gene is TRBJ2-5, the V gene TRBV20-1; D not resolved. This CDR3 is built from 14 residues. CDR1 and CDR2 (germline): DFQATT, SNEGSKA (reference sequence). The ends were cut back, 1 base at V and 2 bases at J, with 11 bases in the middle. The CDR3 coding sequence is TGCAGTGCTAGAGGACGGAAACTTCAAGAGACCCAGTACTTC. This translates into CSARGRKLQETQYF.

The genes are TRBV10-3 and TRBJ2-7, with 15 nucleotides matching TRBD2. Unmatched junction bases numbered 5, after V lost 5 bases and J lost 6 bases. The length of the CDR3 is 15 residues. Germline CDR1 reads ENHRY; CDR2 reads SYGVKD. CDR3 DNA: TGTGCCATCAGTTGGACTAGCGGGAGGGCCCCCGAGCAGTACTTC. Translated, it gives CAISWTSGRAPEQYF.

This clonotype was counted ten times or more. CDR3 sequence: CASSVAFQVTDTEAFF. Written as DNA, the CDR3 is TGTGCCAGCAGCGTAGCGTTTCAGGTGACGGACACTGAAGCTTTCTTT. V and J are TRBV9 and TRBJ1-1; D is undetermined. CDR1 is SGDLS, CDR2 YYNGEE, per germline. V shed 0 bases and J shed 3 bases, with 15 bases lying between them. The CDR3 has 16 residues.

The V gene is TRBV20-1, the J gene TRBJ2-2; D unresolved. The V gene's germline CDR1 is DFQATT and CDR2 SNEGSKA (reference sequence). The CDR3 totals 14 residues. V lost 7 bases and J lost 2, with 14 bases in between. CDR3 sequence: CSVNRLANTGELFF. The CDR3 nucleotides read TGCAGTGTCAACCGGCTGGCCAACACCGGGGAGCTGTTTTTT.

This clonotype was found many times. The rearrangement links TRBV4-1 to TRBJ1-1, with 9 bases aligning to TRBD1. The trim removed 4 bases at V and 1 base at J, leaving 7 bases unmatched. Looked up from germline, CDR1 is MGHRA and CDR2 is YSYEKL. The CDR3 length is 16 residues. CDR3 nucleotide sequence: TGCGCCAGCAGCCTGGGGCCACAGGGGGCGAACACTGAAGCTTTCTTT. Its protein product is CASSLGPQGANTEAFF.

J is TRBJ2-5 and V is TRBV12-3 or TRBV12-4; the match to TRBD2 covers 9 bases. This CDR3 has 14 amino acids. V shed 4 bases and J 5 bases; nucleotides not matched to a gene: 5. CDR3 sequence reads: CASSSLAGLETQYF. In nucleotides, the CDR3 is TGTGCCAGCAGTTCCCTAGCGGGATTGGAGACCCAGTACTTC.

Many counts were recorded for this clonotype. J is TRBJ2-7 and V is TRBV28, with D possibly matching TRBD1 (6 bases). Trimming cost V 6 bases and J 3 bases, with 9 bases left between them. The germline V gene has CDR1 MDHEN and CDR2 SYDVKM. This CDR3 comprises 12 residues. The CDR3 sequence is CASSTTGYEQYF. CDR3 nucleotides: TGTGCCAGCAGCACGACAGGCTACGAGCAGTACTTC.

The chain couples TRBV24-1 to TRBJ2-5; D is undetermined. V lost 3 bases and J lost 3, with 7 bases in between. Germline loops: CDR1 KGHDR, CDR2 SFDVKD. The CDR3 covers 13 residues. This CDR3 reads CATSDALEETQYF. Written as DNA, the CDR3 is TGTGCCACCAGTGATGCGCTAGAAGAGACCCAGTACTTC.

Here the CDR3 reads CASSLEGNTGNTIYF. The CDR3 DNA reads TGTGCCAGCAGCTTGGAGGGGAACACTGGAAACACCATATATTTT. The genes are TRBV2 and TRBJ1-3; a weak D match, TRBD1 (5 bases). The CDR3 contains 15 residues. Trimming left V 6 bases short and J 2 bases short, with 14 bases between. CDR1 and CDR2 from the germline V gene are SNHLY and FYNNEI.

This clonotype was seen a single time. A junction boundary mismatches the germline segment, possibly from a read error. The rearrangement links TRBV6-2 or TRBV6-3 to TRBJ1-2; D is undetermined. Germline-derived CDR1 and CDR2 are MNHEY and SVGEGT. The CDR3 is 12 amino acids. CDR3 in amino acids: CASSQENYGHTF. The CDR3 region has the DNA TGTGCCAGCAGTCAGGAGAACTATGGCCACACCTTC.

This clonotype was detected ten times or more. The chain couples TRBV12-3 or TRBV12-4 to TRBJ1-5; D might be TRBD1 (5 bases). Trimming removed 5 bases at V and 2 bases at J, with 7 bases between. The CDR3 is made up of 13 amino acids. CDR3 loop: CASSPRGNQPQHF. CDR3 coding DNA: TGTGCCAGCAGTCCCAGGGGCAATCAGCCCCAGCATTTT.

V usage is TRBV26 and J usage is TRBJ2-5; TRBD1, the table's D call, lacks a check against the DNA. TRBV26 is a known pseudogene. CDR3 length equals 14 residues. CDR3 loop: CASSSPGGEETQYF. Written as DNA, the CDR3 is TGTGCCAGCAGTTCACCCGGGGGAGAGGAGACCCAGTACTTC.